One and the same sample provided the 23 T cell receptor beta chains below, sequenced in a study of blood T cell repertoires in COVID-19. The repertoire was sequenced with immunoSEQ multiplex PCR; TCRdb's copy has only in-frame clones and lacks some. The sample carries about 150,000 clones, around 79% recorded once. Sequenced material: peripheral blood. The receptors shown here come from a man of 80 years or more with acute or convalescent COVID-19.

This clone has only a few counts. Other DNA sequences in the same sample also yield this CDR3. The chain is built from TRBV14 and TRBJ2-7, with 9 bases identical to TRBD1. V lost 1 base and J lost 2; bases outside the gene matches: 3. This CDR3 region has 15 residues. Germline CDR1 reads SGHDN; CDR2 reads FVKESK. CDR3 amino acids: CASSQGRQGAYEQYV. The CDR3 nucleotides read TGTGCCAGCAGCCAAGGGAGACAGGGGGCCTACGAGCAGTACGTC.

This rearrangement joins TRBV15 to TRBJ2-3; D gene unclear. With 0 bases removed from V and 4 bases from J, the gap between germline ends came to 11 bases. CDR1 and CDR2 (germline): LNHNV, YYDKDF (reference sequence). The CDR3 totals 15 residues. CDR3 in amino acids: CATSRDRGISDTQYF. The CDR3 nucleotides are TGTGCCACCAGCAGAGATCGCGGTATCTCAGATACGCAGTATTTT.

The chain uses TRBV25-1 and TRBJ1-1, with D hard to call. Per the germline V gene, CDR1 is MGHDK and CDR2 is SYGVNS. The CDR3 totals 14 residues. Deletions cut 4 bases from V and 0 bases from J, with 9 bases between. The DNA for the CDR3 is TGTGCCAGCAGTGGAAGCACTTTGAACACTGAAGCTTTCTTT. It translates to CASSGSTLNTEAFF.

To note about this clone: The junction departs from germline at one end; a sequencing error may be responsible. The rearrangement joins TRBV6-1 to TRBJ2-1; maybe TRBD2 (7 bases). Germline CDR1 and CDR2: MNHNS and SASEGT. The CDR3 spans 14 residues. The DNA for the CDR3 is TGTGCCAGCCGTGAGGGGGGGCCGGTGAATGAGCAGTTCTTC. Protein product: CASREGGPVNEQFF.

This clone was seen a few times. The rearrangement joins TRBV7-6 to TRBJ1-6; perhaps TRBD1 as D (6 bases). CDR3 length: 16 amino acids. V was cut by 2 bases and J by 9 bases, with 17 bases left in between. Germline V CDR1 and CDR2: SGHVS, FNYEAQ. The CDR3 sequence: CASSLSPGAGVSPLHF. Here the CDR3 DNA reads TGTGCCAGCAGCTTATCTCCTGGCGCAGGGGTTTCACCCCTCCACTTT.

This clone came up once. The CDR3, as DNA: TGTGCCAGCAGCCTCCGGGCTAGCGGGGATAGCACAGATACGCAGTATTTT. This sequence encodes CASSLRASGDSTDTQYF. This chain joins TRBV5-5 and TRBJ2-3; 9 bases agree with TRBD2. CDR3 size: 17 residues. CDR1 and CDR2 from the germline V gene are SGHKS and YYEKEE (reference sequence). Unmatched junction bases numbered 9, after V lost 4 bases and J lost 0 bases.

The CDR3 sequence is CAGAGQGPTGELFF. The CDR3, as DNA: TGTGCCGGGGCCGGACAGGGGCCCACCGGGGAGCTGTTTTTT. This rearrangement joins TRBV30 to TRBJ2-2, with 9 bases fitting TRBD1. This CDR3 has 14 residues. Trimming cost V 8 bases and J 4 bases; bases outside gene matches: 8. The germline gives CDR1 GTSNPN, CDR2 SVGIG (reference sequence). The full variable domain, in which reference TRBV30 and TRBJ2-2 provide the parts outside the CDR3, is SQTIHQWPATLVQPVGSPLSLECTVEGTSNPNLYWYRQAAGRGLQLLFYSVGIGQISSEVPQNLSASRPQDRQFILSSKKLLLSDSGFYLCAGAGQGPTGELFFGEGSRLTVL.

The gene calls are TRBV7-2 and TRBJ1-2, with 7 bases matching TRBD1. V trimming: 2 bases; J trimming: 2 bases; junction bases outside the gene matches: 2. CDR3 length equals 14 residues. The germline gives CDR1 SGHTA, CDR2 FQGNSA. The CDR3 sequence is CASSLSQGNYGYTF. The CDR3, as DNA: TGTGCCAGCAGCTTATCACAGGGGAACTATGGCTACACCTTC.

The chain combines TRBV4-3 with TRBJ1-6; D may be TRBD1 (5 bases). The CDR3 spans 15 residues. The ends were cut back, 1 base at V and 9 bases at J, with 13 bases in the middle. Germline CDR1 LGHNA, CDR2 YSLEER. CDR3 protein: CASSQGGGVSSPLHF. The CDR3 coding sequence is TGCGCCAGCAGCCAAGGAGGAGGGGTTAGTTCACCCCTCCACTTT.

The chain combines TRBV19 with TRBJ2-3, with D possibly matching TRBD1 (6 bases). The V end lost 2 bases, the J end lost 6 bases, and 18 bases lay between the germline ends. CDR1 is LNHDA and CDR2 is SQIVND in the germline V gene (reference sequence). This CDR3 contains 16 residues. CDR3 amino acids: CASSILGTGSMDTQYF. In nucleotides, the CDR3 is TGTGCCAGTAGTATATTAGGTACAGGGAGTATGGATACGCAGTATTTT.

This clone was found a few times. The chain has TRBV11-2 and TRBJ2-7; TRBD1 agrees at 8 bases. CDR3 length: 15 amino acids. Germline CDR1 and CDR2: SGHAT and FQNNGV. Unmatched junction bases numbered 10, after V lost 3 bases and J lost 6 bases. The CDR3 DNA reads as TGTGCCAGCAGCTTTGATCAGGGGGCTTCTGGCGAGCAGTACGTC. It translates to CASSFDQGASGEQYV.

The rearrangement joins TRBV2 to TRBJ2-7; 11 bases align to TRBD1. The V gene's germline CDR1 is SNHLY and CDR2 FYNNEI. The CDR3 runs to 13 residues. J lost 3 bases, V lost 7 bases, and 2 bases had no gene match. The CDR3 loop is CASKGTGGYEQYF. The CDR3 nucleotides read TGTGCCAGCAAAGGGACAGGGGGCTACGAGCAGTACTTC.

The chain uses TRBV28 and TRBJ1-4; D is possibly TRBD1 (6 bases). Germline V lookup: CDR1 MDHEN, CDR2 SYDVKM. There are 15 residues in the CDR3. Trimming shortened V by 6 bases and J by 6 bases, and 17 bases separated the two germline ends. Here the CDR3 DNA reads TGTGCCAGCAGCCCGCTTTTGGCAGGGGATGAAAAACTGTTTTTT. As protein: CASSPLLAGDEKLFF.

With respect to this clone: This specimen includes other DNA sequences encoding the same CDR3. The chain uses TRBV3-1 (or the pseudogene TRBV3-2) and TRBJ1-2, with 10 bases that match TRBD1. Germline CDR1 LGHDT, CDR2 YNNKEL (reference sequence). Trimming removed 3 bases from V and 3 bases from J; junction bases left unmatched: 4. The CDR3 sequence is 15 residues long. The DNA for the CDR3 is TGTGCCAGCAGCCAGTCCGGGACAGGGGACTATGGCTACACCTTC. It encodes CASSQSGTGDYGYTF.

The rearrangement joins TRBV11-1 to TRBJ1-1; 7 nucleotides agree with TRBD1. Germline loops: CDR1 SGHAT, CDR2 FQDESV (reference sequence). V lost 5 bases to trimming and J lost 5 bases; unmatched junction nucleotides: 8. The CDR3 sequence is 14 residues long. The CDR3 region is CASSPNRGGTEAFF. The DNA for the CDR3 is TGTGCCAGCAGCCCTAACAGGGGAGGAACTGAAGCTTTCTTT.

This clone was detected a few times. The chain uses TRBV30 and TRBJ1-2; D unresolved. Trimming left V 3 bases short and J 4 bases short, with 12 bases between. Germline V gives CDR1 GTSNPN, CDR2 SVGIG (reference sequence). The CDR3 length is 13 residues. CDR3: CAWSTAMSYGYTF. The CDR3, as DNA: TGTGCCTGGAGCACCGCGATGAGCTATGGCTACACCTTC.

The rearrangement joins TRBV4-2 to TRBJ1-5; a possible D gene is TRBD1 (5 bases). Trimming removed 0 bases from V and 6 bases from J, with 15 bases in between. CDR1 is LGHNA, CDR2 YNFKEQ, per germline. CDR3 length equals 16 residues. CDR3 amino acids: CASSQDWQRGSQPQHF. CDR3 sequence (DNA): TGTGCCAGCAGCCAAGATTGGCAACGGGGGAGTCAGCCCCAGCATTTT.

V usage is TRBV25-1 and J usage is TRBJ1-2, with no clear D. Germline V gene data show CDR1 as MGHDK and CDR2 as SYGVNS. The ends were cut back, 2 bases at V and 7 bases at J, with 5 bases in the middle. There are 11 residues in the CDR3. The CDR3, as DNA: TGTGCCAGCAGTGAAGTCGGTGGCTACACCTTC. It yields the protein CASSEVGGYTF.

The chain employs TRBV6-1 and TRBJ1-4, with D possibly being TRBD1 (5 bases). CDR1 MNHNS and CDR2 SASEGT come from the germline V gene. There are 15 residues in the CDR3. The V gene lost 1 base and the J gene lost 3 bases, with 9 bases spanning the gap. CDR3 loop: CASSEVGRANEKLFF. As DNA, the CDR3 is TGTGCCAGCAGTGAAGTCGGCAGGGCTAATGAAAAACTGTTTTTT.

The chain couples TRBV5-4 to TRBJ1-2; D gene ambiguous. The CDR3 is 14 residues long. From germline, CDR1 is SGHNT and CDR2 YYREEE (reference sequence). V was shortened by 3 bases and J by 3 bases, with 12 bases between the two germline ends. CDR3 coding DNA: TGTGCCAGCAGCTCCCCCCAGAGGTACTATGGCTACACCTTC. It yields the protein CASSSPQRYYGYTF. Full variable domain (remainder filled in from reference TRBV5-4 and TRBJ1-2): ETGVTQSPTHLIKTRGQQVTLRCSSQSGHNTVSWYQQALGQGPQFIFQYYREEENGRGNFPPRFSGLQFPNYSSELNVNALELDDSALYLCASSSPQRYYGYTFGSGTRLTVV.

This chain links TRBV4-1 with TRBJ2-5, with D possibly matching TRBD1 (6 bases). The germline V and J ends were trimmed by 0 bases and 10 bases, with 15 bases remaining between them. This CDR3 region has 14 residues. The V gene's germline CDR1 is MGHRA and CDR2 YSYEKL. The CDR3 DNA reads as TGCGCCAGCAGCCAAGACCAACAGGGTATCAACCAGTACTTC. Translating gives CASSQDQQGINQYF.

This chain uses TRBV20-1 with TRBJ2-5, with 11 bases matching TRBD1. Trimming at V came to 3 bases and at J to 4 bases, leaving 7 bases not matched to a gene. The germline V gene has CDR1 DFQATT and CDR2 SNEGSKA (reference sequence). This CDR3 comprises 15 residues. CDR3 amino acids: CSASVGQGVLETQYF. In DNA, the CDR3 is TGCAGTGCTAGTGTGGGACAGGGGGTGTTAGAGACCCAGTACTTC.

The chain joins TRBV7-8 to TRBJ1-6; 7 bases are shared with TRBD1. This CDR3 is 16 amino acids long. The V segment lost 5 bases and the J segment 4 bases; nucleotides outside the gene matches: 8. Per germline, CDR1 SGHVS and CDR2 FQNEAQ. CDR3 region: CASSKDRQGYNSPLHF. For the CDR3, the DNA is TGTGCCAGCAGCAAAGATCGACAGGGTTATAATTCACCCCTCCACTTT.